The 6 T cell receptor beta chains below were found in one sample sequenced in a study of T-cell memory formation after mild COVID-19. TCRdb used MiXCR to reprocess the 5' RACE reads, holding one entry per CDR3 protein. In the table there are roughly 240,000 distinct CDR3 sequences, roughly 15% of which are singletons. The sequenced sample consisted of PBMCs or a T cell subset sorted from them (not recorded which). The receptors stem from a man aged 18-30 years who had mild COVID-19 (a few samples of this study predate the infection). Cell type and time point are not known.

The chain is built from TRBV7-2 and TRBJ1-5, with D possibly TRBD1 on 6 matching bases. CDR1 and CDR2 from the germline V gene are SGHTA and FQGNSA. The CDR3 is made up of 15 amino acids. Trimming cost V 1 base and J 6 bases, with 13 bases left between them. The CDR3 reads CASSLGGAGGQPQHF. As DNA, the CDR3 is TGTGCCAGCAGCTTAGGGGGGGCGGGCGGTCAGCCCCAGCATTTT. Variable domain in full (rest from reference TRBV7-2 and TRBJ1-5): GAGVSQSPSNKVTEKGKDVELRCDPISGHTALYWYRQSLGQGLEFLIYFQGNSAPDKSGLPSDRFSAERTGGSVSTLTIQRTQQEDSAVYLCASSLGGAGGQPQHFGDGTRLSIL.

This clonotype was observed a handful of times. The gene calls are TRBV7-2 and TRBJ2-3, with 8 positions matching TRBD2. The V segment lost 5 bases and the J segment 1 base; nucleotides outside the gene matches: 8. This CDR3 spans 16 amino acids. The germline V gene encodes CDR1 SGHTA and CDR2 FQGNSA. CDR3 nucleotides: TGTGCCAGCAGCCCCCTCGGGGGGGCTGGCACAGATACGCAGTATTTT. Translated: CASSPLGGAGTDTQYF.

This clonotype was observed a handful of times. This chain connects TRBV7-6 to TRBJ2-2, with D unresolved. Trimming took off 2 bases at V and 6 bases at J, with 10 bases between the two ends. Germline CDR1 reads SGHVS; CDR2 reads FNYEAQ. The CDR3 totals 14 residues. This CDR3 reads CASSLWSGPGELFF. Here the CDR3 DNA reads TGTGCCAGCAGCTTATGGTCCGGACCCGGGGAGCTGTTTTTT.

The rearrangement links TRBV29-1 to TRBJ1-2; D is unresolved. Deletions cut 2 bases from V and 7 bases from J, with 11 bases between. Germline CDR1 and CDR2: SQVTM and ANQGSEA. This CDR3 is 12 amino acids long. This chain's CDR3 is CSVERPAGGYTF. The CDR3 DNA reads TGCAGCGTTGAACGGCCCGCGGGTGGCTACACCTTC.

J is TRBJ1-4 and V is TRBV4-1; TRBD1 might be the D (5 bases). With 3 bases removed from V and 5 bases from J, the gap between germline ends came to 13 bases. CDR1 and CDR2 from the germline V gene are MGHRA and YSYEKL. CDR3 length: 15 amino acids. CDR3 sequence: CASSQRGTSNEKLFF. As DNA, the CDR3 is TGCGCCAGCAGCCAGCGGGGGACTTCAAATGAAAAACTGTTTTTT.

This clonotype came up many times. The V gene is TRBV12-3 or TRBV12-4, the J gene TRBJ2-3; 8 nucleotides match TRBD1. The CDR3 covers 14 residues. The V segment lost 6 bases and the J segment 4 bases; nucleotides outside the gene matches: 6. The CDR3 is CASRSRGRPDTQYF. Written as DNA, the CDR3 is TGTGCCAGCAGGAGCAGGGGGCGTCCAGATACGCAGTATTTT.